This entry describes one T cell receptor beta chain. No antigen is known for it. These data originate in a study of T cells in localized non-small cell lung cancer. Study-wide results and caveats: Tumor trailed uninvolved adjacent lung in T cell clonality, which peaked there. Overall survival was longer when the density of T cells in the blood was higher.

Germline V gene sequence: CDR1 SGHRS, CDR2 YFSETQ. V was pared by 6 bases and J by 0 bases, with 4 bases of the junction left unmatched. The CDR3 covers 14 residues. Generated by immunoSEQ multiplex PCR, the TCRdb table keeps only in-frame clones and is missing some. This table has around 35,000 clones, 80% to 95% appearing once. The rearrangement uses TRBV5-1 and TRBJ1-2, with 8 nucleotides matching TRBD1. Source: peripheral blood mononuclear cells, taken before any cancer treatment. This TCR derives from a female donor at least 60 years old with stage II lung adenocarcinoma. CDR3 sequence reads: CASTGQGSNYGYTF. The CDR3 coding sequence is TGCGCCAGCACCGGACAGGGCTCTAACTATGGCTACACCTTC.